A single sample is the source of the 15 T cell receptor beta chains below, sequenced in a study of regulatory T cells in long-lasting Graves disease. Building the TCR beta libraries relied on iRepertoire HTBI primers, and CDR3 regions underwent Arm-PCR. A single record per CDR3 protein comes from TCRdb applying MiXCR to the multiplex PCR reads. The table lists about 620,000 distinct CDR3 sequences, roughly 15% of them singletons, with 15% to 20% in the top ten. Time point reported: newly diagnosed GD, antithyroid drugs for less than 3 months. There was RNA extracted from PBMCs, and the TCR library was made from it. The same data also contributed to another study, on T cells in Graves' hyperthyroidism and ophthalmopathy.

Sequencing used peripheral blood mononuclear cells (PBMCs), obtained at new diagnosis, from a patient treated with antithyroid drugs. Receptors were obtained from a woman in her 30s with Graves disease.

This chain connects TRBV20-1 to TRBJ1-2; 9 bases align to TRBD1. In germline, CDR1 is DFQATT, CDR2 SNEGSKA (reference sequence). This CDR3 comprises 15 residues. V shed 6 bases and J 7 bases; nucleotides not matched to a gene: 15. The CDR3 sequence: CSADGSADRGRGYTF. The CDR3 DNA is TGCAGTGCAGACGGAAGCGCGGACAGGGGACGTGGCTACACCTTC.

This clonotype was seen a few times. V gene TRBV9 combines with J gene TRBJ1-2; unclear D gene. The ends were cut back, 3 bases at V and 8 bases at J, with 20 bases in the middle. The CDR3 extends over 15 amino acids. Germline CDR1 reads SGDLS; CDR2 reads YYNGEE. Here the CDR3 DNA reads TGTGCCAGCAGCGCATCATTGGAGACACCTTACGGCTACACCTTC. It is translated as CASSASLETPYGYTF.

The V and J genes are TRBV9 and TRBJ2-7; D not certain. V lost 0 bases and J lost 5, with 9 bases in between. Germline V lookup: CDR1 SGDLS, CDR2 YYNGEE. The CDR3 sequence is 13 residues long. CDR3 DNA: TGTGCCAGCAGCGTAGCTTCAAGGGACGAGCAGTACTTC. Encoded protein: CASSVASRDEQYF.

CDR3 bases: TGTGCCAGCAGCCTCACAGGGATAGGGGAGACCCAGTACTTC. It encodes CASSLTGIGETQYF. The J gene is TRBJ2-5, the V gene TRBV7-6; D possibly corresponds to TRBD1 (6 bases). CDR1 is SGHVS and CDR2 is FNYEAQ in the germline V gene. Trimming removed 5 bases at V and 5 bases at J, with 15 bases between. This CDR3 has 14 amino acids. The whole variable domain, filled in from reference TRBV7-6 and TRBJ2-5, reads GAGVSQSPRYKVTKRGQDVALRCDPISGHVSLYWYRQALGQGPEFLTYFNYEAQQDKSGLPNDRFSAERPEGSISTLTIQRTEQRDSAMYRCASSLTGIGETQYFGPGTRLLVL.

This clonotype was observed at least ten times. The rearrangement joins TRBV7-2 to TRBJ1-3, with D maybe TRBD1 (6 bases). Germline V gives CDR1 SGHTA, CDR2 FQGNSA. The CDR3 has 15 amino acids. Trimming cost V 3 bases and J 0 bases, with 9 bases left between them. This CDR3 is CASSLDRDSGNTIYF. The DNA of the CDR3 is TGTGCCAGCAGCTTGGACAGAGACTCTGGAAACACCATATATTTT.

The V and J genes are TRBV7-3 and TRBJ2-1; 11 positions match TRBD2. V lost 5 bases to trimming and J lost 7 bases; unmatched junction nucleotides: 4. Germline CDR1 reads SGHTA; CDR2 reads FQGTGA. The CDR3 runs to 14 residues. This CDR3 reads CASSISGGGNEQFF. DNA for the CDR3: TGTGCCAGCAGCATTAGCGGGGGGGGGAATGAGCAGTTCTTC.

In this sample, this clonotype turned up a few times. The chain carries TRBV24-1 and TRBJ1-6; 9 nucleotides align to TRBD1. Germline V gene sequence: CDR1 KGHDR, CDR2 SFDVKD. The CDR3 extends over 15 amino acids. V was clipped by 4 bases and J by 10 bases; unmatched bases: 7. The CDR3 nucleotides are TGTGCCACCAGTGACCTGGGACAGGGCTGGTCACCCCTCCACTTT. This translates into CATSDLGQGWSPLHF.

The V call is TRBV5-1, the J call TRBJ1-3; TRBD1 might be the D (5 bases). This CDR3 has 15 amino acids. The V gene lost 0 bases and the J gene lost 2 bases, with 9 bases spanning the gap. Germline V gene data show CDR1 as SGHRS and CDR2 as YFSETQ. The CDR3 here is CASSLADRAGNTIYF. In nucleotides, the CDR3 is TGCGCCAGCAGCTTGGCCGACAGAGCTGGAAACACCATATATTTT.

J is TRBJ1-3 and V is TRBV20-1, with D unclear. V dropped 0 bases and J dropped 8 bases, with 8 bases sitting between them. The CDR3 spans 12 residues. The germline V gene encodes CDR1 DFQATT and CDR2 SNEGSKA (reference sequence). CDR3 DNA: TGCAGTGCTAGAGATAAACGGGACACCATATATTTT. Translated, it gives CSARDKRDTIYF.

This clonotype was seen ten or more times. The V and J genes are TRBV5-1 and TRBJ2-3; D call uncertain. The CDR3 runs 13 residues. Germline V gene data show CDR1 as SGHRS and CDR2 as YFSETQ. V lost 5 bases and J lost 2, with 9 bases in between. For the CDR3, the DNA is TGCGCCAGCAGTACCACCTCCACAGATACGCAGTATTTT. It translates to CASSTTSTDTQYF. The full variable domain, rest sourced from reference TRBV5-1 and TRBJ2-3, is KAGVTQTPRYLIKTRGQQVTLSCSPISGHRSVSWYQQTPGQGLQFLFEYFSETQRNKGNFPGRFSGRQFSNSRSEMNVSTLELGDSALYLCASSTTSTDTQYFGPGTRLTVL.

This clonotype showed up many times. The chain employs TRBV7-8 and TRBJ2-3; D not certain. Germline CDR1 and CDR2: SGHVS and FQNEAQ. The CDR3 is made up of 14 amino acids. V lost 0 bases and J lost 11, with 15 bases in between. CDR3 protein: CASSLAHRLAEQYF. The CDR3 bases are TGTGCCAGCAGCTTAGCGCATAGGTTGGCAGAGCAGTATTTT.

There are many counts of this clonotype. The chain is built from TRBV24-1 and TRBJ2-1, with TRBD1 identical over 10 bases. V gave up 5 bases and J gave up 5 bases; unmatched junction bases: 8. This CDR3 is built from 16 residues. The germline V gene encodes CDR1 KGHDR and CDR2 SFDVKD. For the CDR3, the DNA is TGTGCCACCAGTGGCGCCCGGGACAGGGGTAACAATGAGCAGTTCTTC. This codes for CATSGARDRGNNEQFF.

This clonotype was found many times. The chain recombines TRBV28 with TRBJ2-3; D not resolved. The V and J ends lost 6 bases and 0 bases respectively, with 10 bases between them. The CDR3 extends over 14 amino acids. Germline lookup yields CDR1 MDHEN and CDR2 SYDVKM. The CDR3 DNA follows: TGTGCCAGCAGCCCTAAGCTTAGCACAGATACGCAGTATTTT. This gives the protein CASSPKLSTDTQYF.

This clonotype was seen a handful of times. Here the CDR3 DNA reads TGTGCCAGCAGCTTAGCACCCTATCTGACCAACGTCCTGACTTTC. Its translation is CASSLAPYLTNVLTF. The chain recombines TRBV7-9 with TRBJ2-6; no reliable D call. Trimming left V 0 bases short and J 8 bases short, with 11 bases between. The V gene's germline CDR1 is SEHNR and CDR2 FQNEAQ (reference sequence). The CDR3 has 15 residues.

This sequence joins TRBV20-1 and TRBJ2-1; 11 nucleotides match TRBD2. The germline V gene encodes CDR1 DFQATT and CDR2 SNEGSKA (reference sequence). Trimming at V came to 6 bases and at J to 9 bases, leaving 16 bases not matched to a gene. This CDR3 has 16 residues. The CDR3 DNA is TGCAGTGCCCCGGGACTAGCGGTAGCGGGAGTTAGTGAGCAGTTCTTC. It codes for CSAPGLAVAGVSEQFF.